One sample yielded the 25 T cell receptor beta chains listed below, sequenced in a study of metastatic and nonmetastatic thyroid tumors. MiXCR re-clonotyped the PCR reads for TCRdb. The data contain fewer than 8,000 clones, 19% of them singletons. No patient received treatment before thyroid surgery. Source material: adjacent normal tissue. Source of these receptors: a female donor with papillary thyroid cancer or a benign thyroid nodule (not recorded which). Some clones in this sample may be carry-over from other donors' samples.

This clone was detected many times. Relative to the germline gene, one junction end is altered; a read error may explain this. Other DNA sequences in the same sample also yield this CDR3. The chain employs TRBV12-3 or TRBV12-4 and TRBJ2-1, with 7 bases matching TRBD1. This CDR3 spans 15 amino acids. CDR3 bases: TGCGCCAGCAGCCCTACAGGGGTCTCCTACAATGAGCAGTTCTTC. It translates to CASSPTGVSYNEQFF.

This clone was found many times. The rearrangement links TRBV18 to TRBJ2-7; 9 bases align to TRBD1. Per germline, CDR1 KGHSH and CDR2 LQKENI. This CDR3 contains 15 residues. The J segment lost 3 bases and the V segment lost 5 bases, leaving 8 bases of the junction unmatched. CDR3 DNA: TGTGCCAGCTCATCCATGGACAGGGGCCTCTACGAGCAGTACTTC. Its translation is CASSSMDRGLYEQYF.

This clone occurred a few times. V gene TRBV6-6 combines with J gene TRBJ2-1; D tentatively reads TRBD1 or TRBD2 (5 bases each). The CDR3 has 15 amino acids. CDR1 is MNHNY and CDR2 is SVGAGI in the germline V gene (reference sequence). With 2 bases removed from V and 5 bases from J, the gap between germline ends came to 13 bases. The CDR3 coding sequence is TGTGCCAGCAGTTACAGGGGAGCGGCGCACAATGAGCAGTTCTTC. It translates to CASSYRGAAHNEQFF.

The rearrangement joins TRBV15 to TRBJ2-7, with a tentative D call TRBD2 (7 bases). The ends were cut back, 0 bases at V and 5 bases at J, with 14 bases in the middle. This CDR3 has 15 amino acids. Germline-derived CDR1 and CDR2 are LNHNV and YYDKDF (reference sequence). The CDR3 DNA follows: TGTGCCACCAGCAGAGATCTTACAGGGAGGGACGAGCAGTACTTC. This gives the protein CATSRDLTGRDEQYF.

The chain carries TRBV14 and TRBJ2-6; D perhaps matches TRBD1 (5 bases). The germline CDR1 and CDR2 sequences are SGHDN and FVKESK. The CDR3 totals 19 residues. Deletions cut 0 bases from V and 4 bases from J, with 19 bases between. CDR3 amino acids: CASSQEQGLAPSGANVLTF. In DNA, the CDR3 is TGTGCCAGCAGCCAAGAGCAGGGCCTTGCGCCTTCGGGGGCCAACGTCCTGACTTTC.

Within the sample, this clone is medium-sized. Here the CDR3 DNA reads TGCAGTGCTAGATCAGAGGTAGGGAGCGCTGAAGCTTTCTTT. Translation: CSARSEVGSAEAFF. The chain uses TRBV20-1 and TRBJ1-1; unclear D gene. Germline-derived CDR1 and CDR2 are DFQATT and SNEGSKA (reference sequence). The CDR3 sequence is 14 residues long. V gave up 2 bases and J gave up 6 bases, with 16 bases separating them.

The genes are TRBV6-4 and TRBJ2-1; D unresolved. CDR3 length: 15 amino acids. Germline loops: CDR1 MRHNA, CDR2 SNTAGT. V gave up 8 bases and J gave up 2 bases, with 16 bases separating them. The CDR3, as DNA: TGTGCCAGCTCTGGGTCGAACGGCCCCTACAATGAGCAGTTCTTC. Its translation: CASSGSNGPYNEQFF.

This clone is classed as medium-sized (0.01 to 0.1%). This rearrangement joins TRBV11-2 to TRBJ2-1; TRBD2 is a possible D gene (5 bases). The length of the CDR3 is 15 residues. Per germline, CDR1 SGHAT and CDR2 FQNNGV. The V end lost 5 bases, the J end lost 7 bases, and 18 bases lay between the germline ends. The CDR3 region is CASSASLRGENEQFF. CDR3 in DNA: TGTGCCAGCAGCGCCTCACTTCGGGGTGAAAATGAGCAGTTCTTC.

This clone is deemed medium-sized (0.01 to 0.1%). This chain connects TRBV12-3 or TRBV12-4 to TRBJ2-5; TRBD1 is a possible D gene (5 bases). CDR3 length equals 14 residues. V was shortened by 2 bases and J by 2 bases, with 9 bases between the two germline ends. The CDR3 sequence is CASSLPDSQETQYF. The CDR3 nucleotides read TGTGCCAGCAGTTTACCCGACAGTCAAGAGACCCAGTACTTC.

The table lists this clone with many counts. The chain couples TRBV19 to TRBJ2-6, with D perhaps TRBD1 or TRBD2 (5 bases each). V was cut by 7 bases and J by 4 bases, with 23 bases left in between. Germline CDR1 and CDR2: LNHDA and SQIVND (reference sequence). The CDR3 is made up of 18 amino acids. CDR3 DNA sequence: TGTGCCAGTACCACGGGAAGGGGCTGGTCGAACGGGGCCAACGTCCTGACTTTC. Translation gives CASTTGRGWSNGANVLTF.

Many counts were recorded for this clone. The CDR3 DNA sequence: TGTGCCAGCAGTCCCCGACAGGGTGAGAGCACAGATACGCAGTATTTT. Translated, it gives CASSPRQGESTDTQYF. The chain recombines TRBV12-3 or TRBV12-4 with TRBJ2-3, with TRBD1 matching 7 bases. V shed 5 bases and J 0 bases; nucleotides not matched to a gene: 8. CDR3 length equals 16 residues.

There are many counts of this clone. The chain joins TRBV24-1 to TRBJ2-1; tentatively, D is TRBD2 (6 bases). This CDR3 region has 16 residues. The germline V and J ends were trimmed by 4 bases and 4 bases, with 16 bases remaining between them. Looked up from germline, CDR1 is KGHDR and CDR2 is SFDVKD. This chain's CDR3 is CATSDPSGESYNEQFF. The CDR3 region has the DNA TGTGCCACCAGTGACCCTTCGGGGGAGTCTTACAATGAGCAGTTCTTC.

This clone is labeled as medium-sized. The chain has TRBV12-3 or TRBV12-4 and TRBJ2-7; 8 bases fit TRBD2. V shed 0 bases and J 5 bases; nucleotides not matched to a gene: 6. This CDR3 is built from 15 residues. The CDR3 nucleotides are TGTGCCAGCAGTTTAGCTGGGGCGGGGGGTGACGAGCAGTACTTC. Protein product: CASSLAGAGGDEQYF.

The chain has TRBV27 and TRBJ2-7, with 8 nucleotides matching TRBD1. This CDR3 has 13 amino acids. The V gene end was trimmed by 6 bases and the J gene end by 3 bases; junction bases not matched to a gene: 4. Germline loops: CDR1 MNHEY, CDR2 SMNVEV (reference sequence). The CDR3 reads CASRYGQGYEQYF. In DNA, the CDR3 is TGTGCCAGCAGATACGGACAGGGCTACGAGCAGTACTTC.

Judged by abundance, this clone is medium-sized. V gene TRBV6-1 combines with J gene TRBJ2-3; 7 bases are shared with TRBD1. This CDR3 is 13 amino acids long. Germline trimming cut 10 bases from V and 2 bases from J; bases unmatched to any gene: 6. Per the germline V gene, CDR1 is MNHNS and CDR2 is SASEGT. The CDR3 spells CATSQGVTDTQYF. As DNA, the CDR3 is TGTGCCACCTCGCAGGGGGTCACAGATACGCAGTATTTT.

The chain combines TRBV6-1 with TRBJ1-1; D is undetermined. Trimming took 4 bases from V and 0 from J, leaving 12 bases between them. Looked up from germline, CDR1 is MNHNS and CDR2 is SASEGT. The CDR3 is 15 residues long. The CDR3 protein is CASSGYGIMNTEAFF. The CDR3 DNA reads TGTGCCAGCAGTGGATACGGCATTATGAACACTGAAGCTTTCTTT.

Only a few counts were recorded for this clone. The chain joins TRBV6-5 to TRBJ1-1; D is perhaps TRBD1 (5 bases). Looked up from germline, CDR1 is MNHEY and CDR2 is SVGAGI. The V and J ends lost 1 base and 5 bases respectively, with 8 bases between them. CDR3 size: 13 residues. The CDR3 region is CASSYLGETEAFF. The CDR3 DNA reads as TGTGCCAGCAGTTACTTGGGGGAAACTGAAGCTTTCTTT.

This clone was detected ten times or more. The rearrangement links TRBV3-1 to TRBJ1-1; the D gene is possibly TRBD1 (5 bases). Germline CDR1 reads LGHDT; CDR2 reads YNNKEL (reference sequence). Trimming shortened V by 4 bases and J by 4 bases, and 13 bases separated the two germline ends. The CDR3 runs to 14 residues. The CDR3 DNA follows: TGTGCCAGCAGCCTCGACACAGGCGGCACTGAAGCTTTCTTT. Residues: CASSLDTGGTEAFF.

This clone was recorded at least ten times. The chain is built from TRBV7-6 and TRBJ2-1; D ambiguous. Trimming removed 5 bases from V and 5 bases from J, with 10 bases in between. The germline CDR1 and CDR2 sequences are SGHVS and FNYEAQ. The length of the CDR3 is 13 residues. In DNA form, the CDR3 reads TGTGCCAGCAGCCAGCTCATCCACAATGAGCAGTTCTTC. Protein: CASSQLIHNEQFF.

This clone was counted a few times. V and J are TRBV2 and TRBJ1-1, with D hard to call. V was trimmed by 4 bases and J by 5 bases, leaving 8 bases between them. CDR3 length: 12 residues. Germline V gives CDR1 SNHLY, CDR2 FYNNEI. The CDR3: CASSGRGTEAFF. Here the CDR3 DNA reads TGTGCCAGCAGTGGACGAGGGACTGAAGCTTTCTTT.

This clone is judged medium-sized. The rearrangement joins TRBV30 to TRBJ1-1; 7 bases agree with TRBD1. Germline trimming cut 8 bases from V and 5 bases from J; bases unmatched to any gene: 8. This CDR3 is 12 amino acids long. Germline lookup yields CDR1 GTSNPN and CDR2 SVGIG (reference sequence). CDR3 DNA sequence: TGTGCCGCACAGGGGAGGTGGACTGAAGCTTTCTTT. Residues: CAAQGRWTEAFF.

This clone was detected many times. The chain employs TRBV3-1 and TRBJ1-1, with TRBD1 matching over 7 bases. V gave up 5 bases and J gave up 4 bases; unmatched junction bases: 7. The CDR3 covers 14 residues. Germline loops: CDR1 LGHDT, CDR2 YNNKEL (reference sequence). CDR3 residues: CASSSQGPSTEAFF. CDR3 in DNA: TGTGCCAGCAGCTCACAGGGGCCCAGCACTGAAGCTTTCTTT.

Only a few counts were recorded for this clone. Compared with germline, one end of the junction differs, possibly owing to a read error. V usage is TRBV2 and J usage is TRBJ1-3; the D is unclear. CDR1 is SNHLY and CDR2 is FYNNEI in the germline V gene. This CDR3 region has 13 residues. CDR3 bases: TGTGCCAGCGGTGACCAGCTTGGAAACACCATATATTTT. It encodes CASGDQLGNTIYF.

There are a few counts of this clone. The CDR3 region has the DNA TGTGCCAGCAGCCGGGGACTAGCGGGAGGGCCTGATACAGATACGCAGTATTTT. Its translation is CASSRGLAGGPDTDTQYF. V gene TRBV11-2 combines with J gene TRBJ2-3; 16 positions agree with TRBD2. Per the germline V gene, CDR1 is SGHAT and CDR2 is FQNNGV. V was clipped by 5 bases and J by 3 bases; unmatched bases: 8. This CDR3 contains 18 residues.

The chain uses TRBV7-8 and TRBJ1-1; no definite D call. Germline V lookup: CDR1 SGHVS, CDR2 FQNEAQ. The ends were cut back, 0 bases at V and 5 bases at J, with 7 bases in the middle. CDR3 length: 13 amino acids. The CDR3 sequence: CASSLAERTEAFF. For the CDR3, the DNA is TGTGCCAGCAGCTTAGCGGAGAGGACTGAAGCTTTCTTT.